This T cell receptor (beta chain) is from a study of blood T cells in healthy people across ages. The people who gave samples were healthy Caucasians from Russia, aged roughly 6 to 90. This clonotype was seen once. Antigen unknown. A second PCR, run for roughly 7 to 11 cycles, used a sample-barcoded 5' primer plus a J-beta primer mix. All cDNA molecules were each tagged by a template-switch adaptor with 12 random nucleotides. From the 5' RACE reads, TCRdb called clonotypes with MiXCR, one entry per CDR3 protein. In the table there are 600,000 or so distinct CDR3 sequences, 20% to 25% of which are singletons. This CDR3 has 16 residues. The V end lost 1 base, the J end lost 0 bases, and 10 bases lay between the germline ends. CDR1 and CDR2 (germline): WSHSY, SAAADI. Study-level findings and limits: Long-lived donors had more naive CD4+ cells and higher diversity than aged donors. Because donor CMV status was unknown, expanded clonotype changes were possibly confounded.

The sequence was collected from a man aged 70 or older in good health. This rearrangement joins TRBV10-2 to TRBJ1-3; D is undetermined. The source material was blood. As DNA, the CDR3 is TGCGCCAGCAGTGAGTACGACCGTATCTCTGGAAACACCATATATTTT. It codes for CASSEYDRISGNTIYF.